This TCR beta chain was documented in a study of blood T cells in healthy people across ages. Alongside a J-beta primer mix, a sample-barcoded 5' primer served in a second PCR lasting about 6 to 12 cycles. TCRdb called the 5' RACE reads again in MiXCR, with one record for every CDR3 protein. Of 1.5 million to 2 million distinct CDR3 sequences listed, almost 35% were seen once; the top ten hold about 11%. The V end lost 8 bases, the J end lost 2 bases, and 11 bases lay between the germline ends. This CDR3 is built from 12 residues. Looked up from germline, CDR1 is GTSNPN and CDR2 is SVGIG (reference sequence).

The chain links TRBV30 to TRBJ2-3; tentatively, D is TRBD2 (6 bases). The sequenced material came from blood. The clonotype comes from a woman in her twenties or thirties in good health. The CDR3 coding sequence is TGTGCCCGGGACTCCAACACAGATACGCAGTATTTT. Its protein is CARDSNTDTQYF.